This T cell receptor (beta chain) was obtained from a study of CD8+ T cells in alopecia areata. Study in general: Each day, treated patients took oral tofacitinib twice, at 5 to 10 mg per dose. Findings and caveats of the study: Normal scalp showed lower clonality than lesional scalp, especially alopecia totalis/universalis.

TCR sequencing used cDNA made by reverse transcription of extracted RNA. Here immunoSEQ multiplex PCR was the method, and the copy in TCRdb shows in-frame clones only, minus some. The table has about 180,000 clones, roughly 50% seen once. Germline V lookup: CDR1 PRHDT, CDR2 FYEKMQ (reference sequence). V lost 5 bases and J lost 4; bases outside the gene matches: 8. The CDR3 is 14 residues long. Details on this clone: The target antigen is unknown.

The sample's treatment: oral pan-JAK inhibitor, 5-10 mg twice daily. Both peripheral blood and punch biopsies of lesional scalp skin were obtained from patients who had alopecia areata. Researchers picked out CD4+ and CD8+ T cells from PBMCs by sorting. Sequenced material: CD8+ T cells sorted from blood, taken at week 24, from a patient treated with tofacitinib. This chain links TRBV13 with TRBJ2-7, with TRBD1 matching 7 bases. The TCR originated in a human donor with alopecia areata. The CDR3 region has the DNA TGTGCCAGCAGCGGACAGGCTTTGCGATACGAGCAGTACTTC. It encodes CASSGQALRYEQYF.